Shown below are 28 T cell receptor beta chains from a single sample sequenced in a study of cytomegalovirus exposure and HLA in healthy donors. The PCR was carried out with 60 Vbeta primers and 13 Jbeta primers. Using immunoSEQ multiplex PCR, the repertoire was profiled, and TCRdb retains in-frame clones only, with some absent. The top ten clones hold under 1.5% of a sample with some 180,000 clones, around 83% of them seen once. Sequencing used PBMCs. The origin of the receptors is a girl aged 2-10 years in good health and CMV-seropositive.

About this clone: The same CDR3 is also encoded by other DNA sequences in this sample. The chain is built from TRBV20-1 and TRBJ1-1; tentative D call: TRBD1 (5 bases). This CDR3 comprises 11 residues. The germline V gene encodes CDR1 DFQATT and CDR2 SNEGSKA (reference sequence). V was shortened by 6 bases and J by 5 bases, with 10 bases between the two germline ends. This CDR3 reads CSAPGGTEAFF. The DNA of the CDR3 is TGCAGTGCGCCGGGGGGGACTGAAGCTTTCTTT.

V usage is TRBV7-6 and J usage is TRBJ2-7; 7 bases are shared with TRBD2. J gave up 3 bases and V 4 bases, and 9 bases lay outside the gene matches. This CDR3 has 15 amino acids. Germline lookup yields CDR1 SGHVS and CDR2 FNYEAQ. Here the CDR3 DNA reads TGTGCCAGCAGCTCCCAGAACCGGGGGGTCTACGAGCAGTACTTC. It yields the protein CASSSQNRGVYEQYF.

The V and J genes are TRBV6-6 and TRBJ2-1; 7 bases fit TRBD2. V lost 3 bases and J lost 3; bases outside the gene matches: 5. CDR3 length: 15 amino acids. Looked up from germline, CDR1 is MNHNY and CDR2 is SVGAGI (reference sequence). This chain's CDR3 is CASSYAASGYNEQFF. DNA for the CDR3: TGTGCCAGCAGTTATGCTGCTAGCGGCTACAATGAGCAGTTCTTC.

The chain joins TRBV6-5 to TRBJ1-1; weak D call: TRBD1 (5 bases). The CDR3 contains 16 residues. The germline CDR1 and CDR2 sequences are MNHEY and SVGAGI. V lost 0 bases and J lost 1, with 12 bases in between. CDR3 loop: CASSYSIGGGNTEAFF. CDR3 nucleotides: TGTGCCAGCAGTTACTCGATCGGGGGTGGGAACACTGAAGCTTTCTTT.

Comments on this clone: The sample carries other DNA sequences with the same CDR3. The chain links TRBV13 to TRBJ2-1, with 7 bases matching TRBD2. With V trimmed by 5 bases and J by 10 bases, 17 bases remained unmatched. Germline CDR1 and CDR2: PRHDT and FYEKMQ (reference sequence). The CDR3 is 16 amino acids. The CDR3 here is CASSAARAGRSMEQFF. CDR3 in DNA: TGTGCCAGCAGCGCCGCGAGAGCGGGACGTTCAATGGAGCAGTTCTTC.

V is TRBV28 and J is TRBJ1-2; 9 bases are shared with TRBD1. The V gene end was trimmed by 5 bases and the J gene end by 4 bases; junction bases not matched to a gene: 8. CDR1 MDHEN and CDR2 SYDVKM come from the germline V gene. The CDR3 totals 15 residues. The chain's CDR3 is CASSLPTGGSYGYTF. CDR3 in DNA: TGTGCCAGCAGTCTCCCGACAGGGGGAAGCTATGGCTACACCTTC.

The chain links TRBV19 to TRBJ2-1; no firm D call. Trimming took 5 bases from V and 0 from J, leaving 11 bases between them. There are 15 residues in the CDR3. Germline lookup yields CDR1 LNHDA and CDR2 SQIVND (reference sequence). The CDR3 loop reads CASSPLSSSYNEQFF. The CDR3 DNA follows: TGTGCCAGTAGTCCGCTTTCGAGCTCCTACAATGAGCAGTTCTTC.

The rearrangement joins TRBV7-3 to TRBJ2-5, with a weak D call TRBD2 (5 bases). This CDR3 is 13 amino acids long. Trimming left V 4 bases short and J 5 bases short, with 11 bases between. The germline gives CDR1 SGHTA, CDR2 FQGTGA. The CDR3 region is CASSSGPGETQYF. The CDR3 DNA reads as TGTGCCAGCAGCTCAGGACCGGGGGAGACCCAGTACTTC.

V gene TRBV7-7 combines with J gene TRBJ2-3; possible D gene TRBD2, 7 bases. CDR1 is SSHAT and CDR2 is FNYEAQ in the germline V gene (reference sequence). This CDR3 comprises 15 residues. The ends were cut back, 1 base at V and 6 bases at J, with 14 bases in the middle. The CDR3 here is CASSLVGGPWDTQYF. CDR3 in DNA: TGTGCCAGCAGCTTAGTGGGGGGGCCATGGGATACGCAGTATTTT. The variable domain in full, with the rest retrieved from reference TRBV7-7 and TRBJ2-3, is GAGVSQSPRYKVTKRGQDVTLRCDPISSHATLYWYQQALGQGPEFLTYFNYEAQPDKSGLPSDRFSAERPEGSISTLTIQRTEQRDSAMYRCASSLVGGPWDTQYFGPGTRLTVL.

The chain has TRBV4-2 and TRBJ2-3; D is possibly TRBD2 (6 bases). Germline loops: CDR1 LGHNA, CDR2 YNFKEQ. This CDR3 is built from 15 residues. V lost 0 bases, J lost 1 base, and 8 bases lay in between. The DNA of the CDR3 is TGTGCCAGCAGCCAAGAGGGCGGGGGCACAGATACGCAGTATTTT. Encoded protein: CASSQEGGGTDTQYF.

This clone was observed a handful of times. DNA of the CDR3: TGTGCCAGCAGTGAGCGGATTGGCCGGAGGAATCAGCCCCAGCATTTT. It translates to CASSERIGRRNQPQHF. This rearrangement joins TRBV6-1 to TRBJ1-5; D gene unclear. The germline V and J ends were trimmed by 3 bases and 4 bases, with 16 bases remaining between them. Germline CDR1 reads MNHNS; CDR2 reads SASEGT. The CDR3 consists of 16 residues.

This chain joins TRBV18 and TRBJ2-2, with 10 nucleotides matching TRBD2. V was clipped by 3 bases and J by 5 bases; unmatched bases: 3. The CDR3 is made up of 15 amino acids. The V gene's germline CDR1 is KGHSH and CDR2 LQKENI. Written as DNA, the CDR3 is TGTGCCAGCTCACCTGCTAGCGGGAGAACCGGGGAGCTGTTTTTT. Translation gives CASSPASGRTGELFF.

The gene calls are TRBV6-5 and TRBJ2-7; possible D gene TRBD1, 5 bases. With 3 bases removed from V and 1 base from J, the gap between germline ends came to 13 bases. Germline loops: CDR1 MNHEY, CDR2 SVGAGI. This CDR3 is built from 15 residues. The CDR3 bases are TGTGCCAGCAGTTATTACAGGCCCTTATCCTACGAGCAGTACTTC. It yields the protein CASSYYRPLSYEQYF.

The chain joins TRBV11-3 to TRBJ2-7, with a tentative D call TRBD1 (6 bases). Germline CDR1 SGHNT, CDR2 YENEEA. Trimming took off 6 bases at V and 3 bases at J, with 15 bases between the two ends. CDR3 length equals 14 residues. CDR3 sequence reads: CASRGAAENYEQYF. The CDR3 DNA sequence: TGTGCCAGCAGGGGGGCGGCAGAGAACTACGAGCAGTACTTC.

The rearrangement joins TRBV5-1 to TRBJ2-1; 11 bases map to TRBD2. J gave up 6 bases and V 0 bases, and 2 bases lay outside the gene matches. CDR1 SGHRS and CDR2 YFSETQ come from the germline V gene. The CDR3 totals 15 residues. CDR3 loop: CASSLGLAGGNEQFF. The DNA of the CDR3 is TGCGCCAGCAGCTTGGGGCTAGCGGGGGGCAATGAGCAGTTCTTC.

The genes are TRBV18 and TRBJ2-3, with 10 bases that match TRBD2. Trimming took 2 bases from V and 1 from J; bases not matched to a gene: 6. CDR1 is KGHSH, CDR2 LQKENI, per germline. The CDR3 runs to 17 residues. CDR3 region: CASSPVAGGSGTDTQYF. DNA of the CDR3: TGTGCCAGCTCACCAGTAGCGGGAGGCTCCGGCACAGATACGCAGTATTTT. Filled out from reference TRBV18 and TRBJ2-3, the complete variable domain reads NAGVMQNPRHLVRRRGQEARLRCSPMKGHSHVYWYRQLPEEGLKFMVYLQKENIIDESGMPKERFSAEFPKEGPSILRIQQVVRGDSAAYFCASSPVAGGSGTDTQYFGPGTRLTVL.

A single count supports this clone. The CDR3 region is CASKGLAHQYF. DNA for the CDR3: TGCGCCAGCAAGGGACTAGCGCACCAGTACTTC. The rearrangement links TRBV5-1 to TRBJ2-7; 10 bases align to TRBD2. The CDR3 totals 11 residues. Per germline, CDR1 SGHRS and CDR2 YFSETQ. J gave up 10 bases and V 6 bases, and 4 bases lay outside the gene matches.

The V gene is TRBV19, the J gene TRBJ1-3; D is unclear. Germline CDR1 and CDR2: LNHDA and SQIVND (reference sequence). The CDR3 covers 14 residues. V lost 6 bases, J lost 6 bases, and 15 bases lay in between. The CDR3 DNA reads TGTGCCAGTAGGCGGAAGGTAGCTGAAAACACCATATATTTT. Its protein product is CASRRKVAENTIYF. Supplemented by reference TRBV19 and TRBJ1-3, the full variable domain reads DGGITQSPKYLFRKEGQNVTLSCEQNLNHDAMYWYRQDPGQGLRLIYYSQIVNDFQKGDIAEGYSVSREKKESFPLTVTSAQKNPTAFYLCASRRKVAENTIYFGEGSWLTVV.

Written as DNA, the CDR3 is TGTGCCAGCAGTTTCGACCGGGACAGCTCCTACGAGCAGTACTTC. This encodes CASSFDRDSSYEQYF. The chain recombines TRBV6-5 with TRBJ2-7, with 7 nucleotides matching TRBD1. After removal of 4 bases from V and 0 bases from J, the junction contained 6 bases not matched to a gene. Germline CDR1 MNHEY, CDR2 SVGAGI. CDR3 size: 15 residues.

A word on this clone: Different DNA sequences within this sample yield the same CDR3. The V call is TRBV19, the J call TRBJ1-1; D not resolved. Deletions cut 3 bases from V and 1 base from J, with 6 bases between. Looked up from germline, CDR1 is LNHDA and CDR2 is SQIVND (reference sequence). The CDR3 extends over 13 amino acids. DNA for the CDR3: TGTGCCAGTAGTATCCGGGGGAACACTGAAGCTTTCTTT. Its protein product is CASSIRGNTEAFF.

J is TRBJ2-5 and V is TRBV6-5; D not resolved. The J call may be incorrect, as the DNA end agrees better with TRBJ2-7. Germline V CDR1 and CDR2: MNHEY, SVGAGI. This CDR3 is 13 amino acids long. CDR3 region: CASSRTPPYEQYF. The CDR3 DNA sequence: TGTGCCAGCAGTCGAACCCCTCCCTACGAGCAGTACTTC.

The chain has TRBV4-2 and TRBJ1-5; D possibly corresponds to TRBD1 (6 bases). The germline V gene encodes CDR1 LGHNA and CDR2 YNFKEQ. Trimming stripped 1 base from V and 4 bases from J, with 11 bases between. The CDR3 is 15 amino acids. In DNA form, the CDR3 reads TGTGCCAGCAGCCAAGTTGCAGGGGAGAATCAGCCCCAGCATTTT. Encoded protein: CASSQVAGENQPQHF.

The count of this clone is one. V and J are TRBV10-2 and TRBJ2-1, with D maybe TRBD2 (6 bases). This CDR3 is built from 14 residues. The V gene lost 5 bases and the J gene lost 5 bases, with 13 bases spanning the gap. CDR1 and CDR2 (germline): WSHSY, SAAADI. The CDR3, as DNA: TGCGCCAGCAGTTTAGGACTAACTAACAATGAGCAGTTCTTC. It codes for CASSLGLTNNEQFF.

J is TRBJ1-2 and V is TRBV6-1, with TRBD1 matching 8 bases. The trim removed 8 bases at V and 7 bases at J, leaving 6 bases unmatched. This CDR3 region has 12 residues. The germline V gene has CDR1 MNHNS and CDR2 SASEGT. CDR3 amino acids: CASSDRGRGYTF. In nucleotides, the CDR3 is TGTGCCAGCTCCGACAGGGGACGTGGCTACACCTTC.

This CDR3 is CASSERSRGPLAFF. The CDR3 region has the DNA TGTGCCAGCAGTGAAAGAAGCAGGGGGCCCTTAGCTTTCTTT. The chain links TRBV6-5 to TRBJ1-1; the match to TRBD1 covers 8 bases. The length of the CDR3 is 14 residues. Germline V gene lookup returns CDR1 MNHEY and CDR2 SVGAGI. The V and J ends lost 5 bases and 10 bases, in that order; junction bases with no gene match: 12.

The chain uses TRBV7-2 and TRBJ1-2; a weak D match, TRBD1 (6 bases). The CDR3 extends over 14 amino acids. The germline CDR1 and CDR2 sequences are SGHTA and FQGNSA. V lost 4 bases and J lost 8, with 17 bases in between. The CDR3 spells CASSSQHRVGGYTF. The DNA of the CDR3 is TGTGCCAGCAGCTCCCAACACAGGGTCGGAGGCTACACCTTC.

The V call is TRBV23-1, the J call TRBJ1-1; perhaps TRBD1 as D (5 bases). TRBV23-1 is placed among ORFs of uncertain function. V was shortened by 1 base and J by 1 base, with 7 bases between the two germline ends. CDR3 length equals 14 residues. The CDR3 DNA reads as TGCGCCAGCAGTCAATTGGACAAGAACACTGAAGCTTTCTTT. Translating gives CASSQLDKNTEAFF.

This rearrangement joins TRBV11-3 to TRBJ2-6, with 7 bases that match TRBD1. The CDR3 is made up of 15 amino acids. The ends lost 4 bases at V and 1 base at J; junction bases unmatched: 1. Germline V gene lookup returns CDR1 SGHNT and CDR2 YENEEA. The CDR3 DNA follows: TGTGCCAGCAGCTCGGGACAGTCTGGGGCCAACGTCCTGACTTTC. It codes for CASSSGQSGANVLTF.